The TCR beta chain described here comes from a study of blood T cell repertoires in COVID-19. Deletions cut 5 bases from V and 4 bases from J, with 8 bases between. This CDR3 has 12 residues. CDR1 is SGHVS, CDR2 FNYEAQ, per germline. This clone has just a few counts. Generated by immunoSEQ multiplex PCR, the TCRdb table keeps only in-frame clones and is missing some. The sample has around 260,000 clones; roughly 80% are singletons. This receptor was obtained from a man aged 60 to 69 who had recovered from COVID-19. Sequencing was carried out using peripheral blood. The rearrangement uses TRBV7-6 and TRBJ1-1; D uncertain. The CDR3 sequence: CASSPAVTEAFF. The CDR3 DNA follows: TGTGCCAGCAGCCCGGCGGTCACTGAAGCTTTCTTT.